One and the same sample provided the 15 T cell receptor beta chains below, sequenced in a study of blood T cells in healthy people across ages (dated by TCRdb to between 2014 and 2017). The library was produced with 5' RACE. TCRdb shows the sequencer as Illumina HiSeq 2500. A second PCR of about 7 to 12 cycles was performed with a sample-barcoded 5' primer and a J-beta primer mix. The public reads were reprocessed in TCRdb via fastp at Q25 and MiXCR, keeping in-frame beta chains. Records with the same CDR3 protein are collapsed into one entry carrying the most frequent genes and DNA. The sample has about 680,000 distinct CDR3 sequences on record, roughly 49% of them singletons. Under 35% of the sample is held by the ten biggest clonotypes. The sequencing input was blood. These receptors all come from a woman aged 60-75 years in good health.

This rearrangement joins TRBV20-1 to TRBJ2-7; TRBD1 agrees at 8 bases. Trimming took 2 bases from V and 3 from J; bases not matched to a gene: 6. Germline V CDR1 and CDR2: DFQATT, SNEGSKA (reference sequence). The CDR3 sequence is 14 residues long. In nucleotides, the CDR3 is TGCAGTGCTAGAAGGACAGGGTCGTTCTACGAGCAGTACTTC. Its translation: CSARRTGSFYEQYF.

This clonotype was seen more than once but under ten times. The chain links TRBV27 to TRBJ2-3; possible D gene TRBD1, 6 bases. Germline V gives CDR1 MNHEY, CDR2 SMNVEV (reference sequence). V lost 5 bases to trimming and J lost 5 bases, with 14 bases between them. The CDR3 runs to 14 residues. The CDR3 sequence is CASSVHPTGDTQYF. The CDR3 DNA reads as TGTGCCAGCAGTGTGCACCCGACAGGAGATACGCAGTATTTT.

This clonotype appeared a few times. The rearrangement uses TRBV20-1 and TRBJ2-5; 7 bases agree with TRBD1. V shed 3 bases, J shed 4 bases, and the junction held 2 bases outside the gene matches. CDR1 and CDR2 from the germline V gene are DFQATT and SNEGSKA (reference sequence). The CDR3 spans 12 residues. CDR3 DNA sequence: TGCAGTGCTAGGACAGGGTCAGAGACCCAGTACTTC. It encodes CSARTGSETQYF.

This clonotype was found many times. Sequence at one end of the junction differs from germline and may be a read error. V and J are TRBV5-1 and TRBJ1-2, with 7 bases matching TRBD1. The CDR3 consists of 13 residues. Per germline, CDR1 SGHRS and CDR2 YFSETQ. The CDR3 spells CASSSGQNYGYTF. In nucleotides, the CDR3 is TGTGCCAGCAGCTCGGGACAGAACTATGGCTACACCTTC.

In the case of this clonotype: A read error is possible here, since a much larger clone lies one base away. The V call is TRBV11-2, the J call TRBJ2-5; D perhaps matches TRBD1 (5 bases). Trimming shortened V by 2 bases and J by 11 bases, and 18 bases separated the two germline ends. This CDR3 is 14 amino acids long. Germline V gene lookup returns CDR1 SGHAT and CDR2 FQNNGV. CDR3 protein: CASSLNGQTYVQYF. The CDR3 DNA reads as TGTGCCAGCAGCTTAAACGGACAAACCTACGTGCAGTACTTC.

The rearrangement links TRBV29-1 to TRBJ2-1; D is ambiguous. The length of the CDR3 is 16 residues. Germline CDR1 reads SQVTM; CDR2 reads ANQGSEA. Trimming cost V 0 bases and J 0 bases, with 12 bases left between them. The CDR3 spells CSVEDPTASSYNEQFF. The CDR3 coding sequence is TGCAGCGTTGAAGACCCGACGGCAAGCTCCTACAATGAGCAGTTCTTC.

This clonotype was seen just once. The chain couples TRBV9 to TRBJ2-2; D is unresolved. The germline V gene has CDR1 SGDLS and CDR2 YYNGEE. V was trimmed by 3 bases and J by 7 bases, leaving 7 bases between them. The CDR3 covers 12 residues. CDR3 DNA sequence: TGTGCCAGCAGCGCAATCAACGGGGAGCTGTTTTTT. Translating gives CASSAINGELFF.

This clonotype was picked up one time. The chain carries TRBV27 and TRBJ2-5; 7 bases are shared with TRBD2. CDR1 and CDR2 (germline): MNHEY, SMNVEV (reference sequence). CDR3 size: 15 residues. Losses at the gene ends were 4 bases for V and 4 bases for J; bases not matched to a gene: 9. CDR3 in DNA: TGTGCCAGCAGTTACGCAACCGGGACTACAGAGACCCAGTACTTC. This gives the protein CASSYATGTTETQYF.

The chain is built from TRBV6-2 or TRBV6-3 and TRBJ1-2; tentative D call: TRBD1 (5 bases). The germline V gene encodes CDR1 MNHEY and CDR2 SVGEGT. The CDR3 spans 14 residues. V lost 5 bases, J lost 2 bases, and 12 bases lay in between. The CDR3 DNA reads as TGTGCCAGCAGTGCAACGACAGACAACTATGGCTACACCTTC. As protein: CASSATTDNYGYTF.

The rearrangement joins TRBV6-5 to TRBJ2-5, with D maybe TRBD2 (6 bases). The CDR3 extends over 16 amino acids. Trimming stripped 5 bases from V and 11 bases from J, with 27 bases between. Germline CDR1 is MNHEY and CDR2 is SVGAGI. The CDR3 here is CASSPPRRVAYNEQYF. CDR3 bases: TGTGCCAGCAGTCCCCCCAGGAGGGTCGCCTACAATGAGCAGTACTTC.

V is TRBV20-1 and J is TRBJ2-3, with D hard to call. CDR3 size: 16 residues. V was shortened by 0 bases and J by 0 bases, with 13 bases between the two germline ends. Germline loops: CDR1 DFQATT, CDR2 SNEGSKA (reference sequence). The CDR3: CSARDLAVFSTDTQYF. CDR3 DNA sequence: TGCAGTGCTAGAGATCTGGCGGTTTTTAGCACAGATACGCAGTATTTT.

V usage is TRBV5-1 and J usage is TRBJ2-7; TRBD1 matches 8 bases. Matching the DNA end better, TRBJ2-5 makes the J call doubtful. The length of the CDR3 is 14 residues. Germline values: CDR1 SGHRS, CDR2 YFSETQ. The CDR3 nucleotides are TGCGCCAGCAGCTTGGTCCAGGGGGCCGAGACCCAGTACTTC. It is translated as CASSLVQGAETQYF.

V and J are TRBV10-3 and TRBJ2-1; TRBD2 matches at 12 bases. With 10 bases clipped from V and 1 base from J, the junction kept 5 bases outside the gene matches. The CDR3 covers 15 residues. The germline V gene encodes CDR1 ENHRY and CDR2 SYGVKD. The CDR3 coding sequence is TGTGCCAGCACTAGCGGGAGGACGTCCTACAATGAGCAGTTCTTC. Translated, it gives CASTSGRTSYNEQFF.

This clonotype was recorded at least ten times. The rearrangement joins TRBV4-1 to TRBJ1-2; D not certain. The CDR3 is 19 amino acids. The germline V gene encodes CDR1 MGHRA and CDR2 YSYEKL. V was cut by 0 bases and J by 5 bases, with 25 bases left in between. CDR3: CASSQDWKRLRKNLYGYTF. The CDR3 region has the DNA TGCGCCAGCAGCCAAGATTGGAAGCGGTTACGGAAGAACCTTTATGGCTACACCTTC.

The chain recombines TRBV5-1 with TRBJ2-2, with a tentative D call TRBD2 (5 bases). The germline CDR1 and CDR2 sequences are SGHRS and YFSETQ. The V and J ends lost 1 base and 4 bases respectively, with 11 bases between them. The CDR3 is made up of 15 amino acids. CDR3 loop: CASSLPSGTTGELFF. Written as DNA, the CDR3 is TGCGCCAGCAGCTTGCCGAGCGGTACCACCGGGGAGCTGTTTTTT.